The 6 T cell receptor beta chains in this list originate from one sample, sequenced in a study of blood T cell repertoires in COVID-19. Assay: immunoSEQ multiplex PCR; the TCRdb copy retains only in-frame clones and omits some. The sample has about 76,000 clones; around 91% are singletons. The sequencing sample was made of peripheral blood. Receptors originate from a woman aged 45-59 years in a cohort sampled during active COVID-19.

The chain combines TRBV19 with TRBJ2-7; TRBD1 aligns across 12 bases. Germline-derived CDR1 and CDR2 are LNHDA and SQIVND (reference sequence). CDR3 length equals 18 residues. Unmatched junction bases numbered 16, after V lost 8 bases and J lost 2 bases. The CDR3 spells CASAPSGTGGFPPYEQYF. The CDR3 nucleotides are TGTGCCAGTGCTCCATCGGGGACAGGGGGCTTTCCTCCCTACGAGCAGTACTTC.

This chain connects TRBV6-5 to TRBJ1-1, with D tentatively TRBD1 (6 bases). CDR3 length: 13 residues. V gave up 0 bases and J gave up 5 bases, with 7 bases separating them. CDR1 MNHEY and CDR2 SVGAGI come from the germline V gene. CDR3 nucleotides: TGTGCCAGCAGTTACTCGAGGGGGACTGAAGCTTTCTTT. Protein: CASSYSRGTEAFF.

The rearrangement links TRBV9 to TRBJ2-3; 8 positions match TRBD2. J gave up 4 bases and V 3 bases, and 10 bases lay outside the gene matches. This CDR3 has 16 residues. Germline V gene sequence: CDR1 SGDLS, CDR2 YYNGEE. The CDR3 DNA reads TGTGCCAGCAGCGGCACATTAGCGGGACTGGCAGATACGCAGTATTTT. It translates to CASSGTLAGLADTQYF.

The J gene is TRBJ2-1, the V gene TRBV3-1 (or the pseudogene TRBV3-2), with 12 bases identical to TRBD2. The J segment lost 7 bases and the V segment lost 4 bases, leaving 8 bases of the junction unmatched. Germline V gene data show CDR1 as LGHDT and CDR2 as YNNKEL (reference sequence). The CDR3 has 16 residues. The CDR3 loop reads CASSRGLAGSRNEQFF. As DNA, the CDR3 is TGTGCCAGCAGCCGCGGACTAGCGGGAAGCCGGAATGAGCAGTTCTTC.

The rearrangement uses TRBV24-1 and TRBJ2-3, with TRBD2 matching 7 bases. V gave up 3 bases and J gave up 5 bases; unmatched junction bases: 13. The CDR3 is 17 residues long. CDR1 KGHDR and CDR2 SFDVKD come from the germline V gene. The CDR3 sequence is CATSDLSGRLAQDTQYF. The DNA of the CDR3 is TGTGCCACCAGTGATCTCTCGGGTAGACTAGCTCAAGATACGCAGTATTTT.

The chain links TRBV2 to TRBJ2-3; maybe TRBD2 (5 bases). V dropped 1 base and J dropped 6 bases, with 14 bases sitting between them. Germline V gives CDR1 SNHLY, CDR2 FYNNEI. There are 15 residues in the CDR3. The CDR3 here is CASSEVRPGMDTQYF. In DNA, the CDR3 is TGTGCCAGCAGTGAAGTCCGGCCCGGGATGGATACGCAGTATTTT.